The TCR beta chain under discussion was sequenced for a study of shared clonotypes between healthy human individuals. Germline V CDR1 and CDR2: SQVTM, ANQGSEA. The CDR3 extends over 13 amino acids. The junction had 5 bases not matched to a gene; V was cut back by 5 bases and J by 2 bases. Sequenced by immunoSEQ multiplex PCR; TCRdb stores in-frame clones only, minus some. The sample has 950,000 to 1,200,000 clones, approximately 80% seen once. This clone was seen only once. The TCR originated in a man aged 18 to 35 in good health. Some clones in this sample may be carry-over from other donors' samples. Sequenced sample: memory CD4+ T cells from PBMCs. Described subset: CD45RA-negative fraction. The chain is built from TRBV29-1 and TRBJ1-1; 7 nucleotides match TRBD1. The CDR3 is CSVHRGLNTEAFF. The CDR3 DNA follows: TGCAGCGTTCACAGGGGCCTTAACACTGAAGCTTTCTTT.